Listed below are T cell receptor beta chains from one sample, sequenced in a study of T cell repertoires in cytomegalovirus infection. TCRdb reanalysed the reads using MiXCR and keeps one entry per CDR3 protein. The table lists approximately 590,000 distinct CDR3 sequences, approximately 40% of them singletons. The antigens of these receptors remain unknown. The input for sequencing was cultured PBMCs, taken from culture after CMV antigen stimulation. The origin of the receptors is a human donor in good health (CMV status not recorded). Some clones in this sample may be carry-over from other donors' samples. Both conserved end residues are part of each CDR3. Fields, in order: J gene, V gene, clone size, D gene, CDR3 DNA, CDR3 protein. The D gene is left open where the match is weak. Clone size is not always given. Where it is, it says once, few, many or a class for expanded clones.

>TRBJ1-1|TRBV5-5|once|.
TGTGCCAGCAGCCCGAACTGGGGCACTGAAGCTTTCTTT
CASSPNWGTEAFF
>TRBJ1-4|TRBV12-3/TRBV12-4|few|.
TGTGCCAGCAGCCCGGGTGAGCTTAATGAAAAACTGTTTTTT
CASSPGELNEKLFF
>TRBJ1-3|TRBV11-2|.|TRBD1
TGTGCCAGCAGCCCCCTGACAGGGTTGGCTGGAAACACCATATATTTT
CASSPLTGLAGNTIYF
>TRBJ2-3|TRBV7-9|many|.
TGTGCCAGCAGCCGGACAGGCACAGATACGCAGTATTTT
CASSRTGTDTQYF
>TRBJ2-1|TRBV7-8|.|.
TGTGCCAGCGCTACACGTCGGGGAACCTACAATGAGCAGTTCTTC
CASATRRGTYNEQFF
>TRBJ2-4|TRBV6-1|few|.
TGTGCCAGCAGTTACAGTAGGGGAACGAACATTCAGTACTTC
CASSYSRGTNIQYF
>TRBJ1-5|TRBV6-2/TRBV6-3|once|.
TGTGCCAGCAGAACGGTTGGAGGAGGCAATCAGCCCCAGCATTTT
CASRTVGGGNQPQHF
>TRBJ1-2|TRBV12-3/TRBV12-4|.|.
TGTGCCAGCAGTTTGGGGGTGGAGGACTATGGCTACACCTTC
CASSLGVEDYGYTF
>TRBJ2-7|TRBV28|many|.
TGTGCCAGCAGTTCCCAGGGTGGATTCTCCTACGAGCAGTACTTC
CASSSQGGFSYEQYF
>TRBJ2-3|TRBV19|.|TRBD1
TGTGCCAGTAGTATCAACAGGGGGCGCGGAACACGCACAGATACGCAGTATTTT
CASSINRGRGTRTDTQYF
>TRBJ1-1|TRBV19|.|.
TGTGCCAGTAGGGGCTATGGTGGGACGAACACTGAAGCTTTCTTT
CASRGYGGTNTEAFF
>TRBJ1-4|TRBV15|.|.
TGTGCCACCAGCGGGGGCTTAACAACTAATGAAAAACTGTTTTTT
CATSGGLTTNEKLFF
>TRBJ2-5|TRBV7-8|many|TRBD2
TGTGCCAGCAGCCAGCAAACTAGCGCCTATCAAGAGACCCAGTACTTC
CASSQQTSAYQETQYF
>TRBJ2-7|TRBV7-2|.|TRBD2
TGTGCCAGCAGCCTCCGGGGGGCTAGCGGGAGCCGGGGCGAGCAGTACTTC
CASSLRGASGSRGEQYF
>TRBJ2-2|TRBV14|.|.
TGTGCCAGCAGCCCCAGGGCCGGGATTCAATTCTCCGGGGAGCTGTTTTTT
CASSPRAGIQFSGELFF
>TRBJ2-7|TRBV7-8|few|.
TGTGCCAGCAGCTTAGCCCGCGGACGGAACTCCTACGAGCAGTACTTC
CASSLARGRNSYEQYF
>TRBJ2-4|TRBV15|.|.
TGTGCCACCAGCAGAGATCGGACAGCAAGTGGTGTTCAGTACTTC
CATSRDRTASGVQYF
>TRBJ1-1|TRBV7-2|.|.
TGTGCCAGCAGCTTAGCACCTGGGACTGAAGCTTTCTTT
CASSLAPGTEAFF
>TRBJ2-7|TRBV19|.|.
TGTGCCAGTAGTATTTCCGGGGGCCATACCTACGAGCAGTACTTC
CASSISGGHTYEQYF
>TRBJ2-1|TRBV20-1|.|.
TGCAGTGCTAGGGGTACAGGCCGAGTCTACAATGAGCAGTTCTTC
CSARGTGRVYNEQFF
>TRBJ2-3|TRBV5-8|.|TRBD2
TGTGCCAGCAGCTTGGCCGGGCGGGGGACCCGACCGAGCACAGATACGCAGTATTTT
CASSLAGRGTRPSTDTQYF
>TRBJ1-5|TRBV2|.|.
TGTGCCAACCGACAGAATGGTCCGCCCCAGCATTTT
CANRQNGPPQHF
>TRBJ1-5|TRBV2|few|TRBD1
TGTGCCAGCAGCGAGGACAGGTTCAATCAGCCCCAGCATTTT
CASSEDRFNQPQHF
>TRBJ2-3|TRBV7-2|.|.
TGTGCCAGCAAGCCAGTGCGGGGCACAGATACGCAGTATTTT
CASKPVRGTDTQYF
>TRBJ2-7|TRBV7-2|few|TRBD1
TGTGCCAGCAGCCTTCACCGGGACAGGGCTAGGGAAGAGCAGTACTTC
CASSLHRDRAREEQYF
>TRBJ2-3|TRBV27|.|.
TGTGCCAGCCATAGTTCGGTTCGGGATACGCAGTATTTT
CASHSSVRDTQYF
>TRBJ1-4|TRBV7-2|.|.
TGTGCCAGCAGCCCCCCCGCGGAAAAACTGTTTTTT
CASSPPAEKLFF
>TRBJ2-1|TRBV7-8|many|.
TGTGCCAGCAGCTTAGGAGAATCGGCGCAGTTCTTC
CASSLGESAQFF
>TRBJ1-1|TRBV28|.|.
TGTGCCAGCAGTTTGCGACAGCCCTCGGAAGCTTTCTTT
CASSLRQPSEAFF
>TRBJ1-1|TRBV7-6|.|.
TGTGCCAGCAGCTTAGGCGCATCGAGGAACACTGAAGCTTTCTTT
CASSLGASRNTEAFF